This TCR beta chain was captured by sequencing in a study of PD-1 blockade in classical Hodgkin lymphoma. Study observations and caveats: Baseline diversity resembling that of newly diagnosed patients was seen in complete responders. Baseline TCR diversity was reportedly lower in newly diagnosed patients than healthy donors.

This sample's time point: cycle 4 day 1 (C4D1), after six to seven weeks of nivolumab. Each of the patients experienced relapse following autologous stem cell transplantation, and their brentuximab vedotin exposure differed. The germline gives CDR1 SGHRS, CDR2 YFSETQ. The CDR3 covers 13 residues. V was pared by 4 bases and J by 5 bases, with 12 bases between. About this clone: The antigen is unknown.

This table comes from immunoSEQ multiplex PCR, and its TCRdb copy is limited to in-frame clones, with some not included. Seen here are 43,000 or so clones, about three quarters observed once, and the top ten hold around a third. The sequencing here drew on peripheral blood mononuclear cells (PBMCs), taken before the fourth cycle of nivolumab. V usage is TRBV5-1 and J usage is TRBJ2-5; D is perhaps TRBD1 (7 bases). The clonotype comes from a human donor with classical Hodgkin lymphoma. CDR3 sequence: CASSAGGQETQYF. The CDR3 nucleotides read TGCGCCAGCAGCGCAGGGGGGCAGGAGACCCAGTACTTC. Using reference TRBV5-1 and TRBJ2-5 for the parts outside the CDR3, the full variable domain is KAGVTQTPRYLIKTRGQQVTLSCSPISGHRSVSWYQQTPGQGLQFLFEYFSETQRNKGNFPGRFSGRQFSNSRSEMNVSTLELGDSALYLCASSAGGQETQYFGPGTRLLVL.